The next 5 T cell receptor beta chains were all read from a single sample in a study of OX40 agonist ivuxolimab in advanced cancers. This table comes from immunoSEQ multiplex PCR, and its TCRdb copy is limited to in-frame clones, with some not included. This table has about 59,000 clones, approximately 94% appearing once. Source: CD4+ or CD8+ T cells sorted from blood, taken in a trial of the OX40 agonist ivuxolimab. Receptor source: an adult with an advanced solid tumor such as melanoma, head and neck, liver or kidney cancer.

This sequence joins TRBV19 and TRBJ2-4, with 14 bases matching TRBD2. The CDR3 length is 20 residues. Germline loops: CDR1 LNHDA, CDR2 SQIVND (reference sequence). The J segment lost 3 bases and the V segment lost 3 bases, leaving 13 bases of the junction unmatched. The CDR3 loop reads CASSILRLAGGPGYKNIQYF. CDR3 nucleotides: TGTGCCAGTAGTATTCTGAGACTAGCGGGAGGGCCTGGGTACAAAAACATTCAGTACTTC.

The chain uses TRBV4-3 and TRBJ1-1; a weak D match, TRBD1 (5 bases). CDR3 length equals 14 residues. V was shortened by 3 bases and J by 1 base, with 9 bases between the two germline ends. CDR1 and CDR2 from the germline V gene are LGHNA and YSLEER. CDR3 sequence reads: CASSQDKRNTEAFF. The CDR3 nucleotides read TGCGCCAGCAGCCAGGACAAGAGGAACACTGAAGCTTTCTTT.

The chain has TRBV7-2 and TRBJ2-7; 9 bases match TRBD1. Germline V gives CDR1 SGHTA, CDR2 FQGNSA. This CDR3 has 14 amino acids. J was trimmed by 2 bases and V by 5 bases; bases with no gene match: 4. The CDR3 nucleotides read TGTGCCAGCAGCCCGGACAGGGGTACCTACGAGCAGTACTTC. This codes for CASSPDRGTYEQYF.

This chain joins TRBV5-1 and TRBJ2-7; D gene uncertain. The CDR3 has 13 amino acids. Trimming removed 6 bases from V and 2 bases from J, with 12 bases in between. Germline V lookup: CDR1 SGHRS, CDR2 YFSETQ. The CDR3 DNA is TGCGCCAGCACCTCGGGTAGCACCTACGAGCAGTACTTC. Protein: CASTSGSTYEQYF.

J is TRBJ2-1 and V is TRBV10-3; 13 nucleotides match TRBD2. This CDR3 spans 20 amino acids. CDR1 and CDR2 from the germline V gene are ENHRY and SYGVKD. Trimming cost V 0 bases and J 2 bases; bases outside gene matches: 10. The CDR3 sequence is CAISESLKRTSGSPYNEQFF. DNA for the CDR3: TGTGCCATCAGTGAGTCCCTAAAGCGGACTAGCGGGAGCCCCTACAATGAGCAGTTCTTC.